This is a list of T cell receptor beta chains from one sample in a study of blood T cell repertoires in COVID-19. Assay used: immunoSEQ multiplex PCR; TCRdb lists only in-frame clones, some missing. The sample has some 390,000 clones; around nine tenths are singletons. What was sequenced was peripheral blood. Receptors were obtained from a human donor in a cohort sampled during active COVID-19. CDR3s include the opening cysteine and the closing phenylalanine or tryptophan. A D gene is named only where the DNA matches it firmly. Expanded clones get a size class; other rows say once, few or many, or leave the size out.

V gene	clone size	J gene	D gene	CDR3 protein	CDR3 DNA
TRBV6-1	-	TRBJ2-1	-	CASSELGGGNEQFF	TGTGCCAGCAGTGAATTAGGGGGGGGGAATGAGCAGTTCTTC
TRBV15	-	TRBJ2-5	-	CATSRALLPGEETQYF	TGTGCCACCAGCAGAGCCTTATTACCAGGGGAAGAGACCCAGTACTTC
TRBV19	-	TRBJ1-2	TRBD1	CASSPGQGNYGYTF	TGTGCCAGTAGCCCAGGACAGGGGAACTATGGCTACACCTTC
TRBV5-8	-	TRBJ2-5	-	CASSHSGAEETQYF	TGTGCCAGCAGTCACTCAGGGGCCGAAGAGACCCAGTACTTC
TRBV7-9	-	TRBJ1-2	-	CASSLNAVLNYGYTF	TGTGCCAGCAGCTTAAATGCAGTCCTTAACTATGGCTACACCTTC
TRBV7-9	-	TRBJ2-1	TRBD1	CASSLGGGTGDYNEQFF	TGTGCCAGCAGCTTAGGGGGCGGGACAGGGGACTACAATGAGCAGTTCTTC
TRBV5-6	few	TRBJ1-6	-	CASSLGLADNSPLHF	TGTGCCAGCAGCTTGGGGTTGGCTGATAATTCACCCCTCCACTTT
TRBV5-4	few	TRBJ1-6	-	CASSTRAPNSPLHF	TGTGCCAGCAGCACCAGGGCCCCTAATTCACCCCTCCACTTT
TRBV15	once	TRBJ2-7	TRBD1	CATSRDRDRPYEQYF	TGTGCCACCAGCAGAGATAGGGACAGACCTTACGAGCAGTACTTC
TRBV9	-	TRBJ2-1	TRBD2	CASSRLAGVDNEQFF	TGTGCCAGCAGCCGACTAGCGGGAGTTGATAATGAGCAGTTCTTC
TRBV7-8	-	TRBJ1-1	-	CASSDGGTTEAFF	TGTGCCAGCAGCGATGGGGGGACCACTGAAGCTTTCTTT
TRBV2	-	TRBJ2-5	TRBD2	CASSQIQTSGGKETQYF	TGTGCCAGCAGCCAGATTCAGACTAGCGGGGGGAAGGAGACCCAGTACTTC
TRBV5-1	-	TRBJ1-3	-	CASSLGAIDSGNTIYF	TGCGCCAGCAGCTTGGGGGCAATTGACTCTGGAAACACCATATATTTT
TRBV2	-	TRBJ1-2	-	CASEGSTVLNYGYTF	TGTGCCAGCGAAGGTTCGACAGTTCTTAACTATGGCTACACCTTC
TRBV10-3	-	TRBJ2-2	-	CAIKMTGDTGELFF	TGTGCCATCAAGATGACGGGGGACACCGGGGAGCTGTTTTTT
TRBV7-8	-	TRBJ1-1	TRBD1	CASSLAGQRNTEAFF	TGTGCCAGCAGCTTAGCGGGACAGCGGAACACTGAAGCTTTCTTT
TRBV28	-	TRBJ1-5	-	CASSPWTLLRNQPQHF	TGTGCCAGCAGTCCATGGACACTACTTCGCAATCAGCCCCAGCATTTT
TRBV5-4	-	TRBJ2-5	TRBD1	CASSLGGTGIFYQETQYF	TGTGCCAGCAGCCTGGGTGGGACAGGGATTTTCTACCAAGAGACCCAGTACTTC
TRBV28	-	TRBJ1-1	-	CASHEMGANTEAFF	TGTGCCAGCCATGAAATGGGGGCGAACACTGAAGCTTTCTTT
TRBV7-3	-	TRBJ2-3	TRBD1	CASTSTGGAGDTQYF	TGTGCCAGCACCTCTACAGGGGGCGCGGGAGATACGCAGTATTTT
TRBV19	-	TRBJ1-1	TRBD1	CASSKGAGTENTEAFF	TGTGCCAGTAGTAAAGGGGCCGGGACAGAGAACACTGAAGCTTTCTTT
TRBV5-1	few	TRBJ2-2	-	CASSLGSRAGELFF	TGCGCCAGCAGCTTGGGTAGTCGAGCCGGGGAGCTGTTTTTT
TRBV19	once	TRBJ2-5	TRBD1	CASSNPTGNQETQYF	TGTGCCAGTAGTAACCCGACAGGGAACCAAGAGACCCAGTACTTC
TRBV7-8	-	TRBJ2-3	TRBD2	CASSLGLAAVVNTQYF	TGTGCCAGCAGCTTAGGGCTAGCGGCCGTGGTGAATACGCAGTATTTT
TRBV5-4	-	TRBJ2-7	TRBD2	CASSLGLAEIYEQYF	TGTGCCAGCAGCCTCGGACTAGCGGAGATCTACGAGCAGTACTTC
TRBV24-1	-	TRBJ2-3	TRBD1	CATSQPGQGGDTQYF	TGTGCCACCTCTCAACCGGGACAGGGTGGAGATACGCAGTATTTT
TRBV4-2	-	TRBJ2-5	TRBD1	CASSRTRQGWQETQYF	TGTGCCAGCAGCCGGACACGACAGGGGTGGCAAGAGACCCAGTACTTC
TRBV7-9	-	TRBJ2-3	-	CASSLSWASSTDTQYF	TGTGCCAGCAGCCTTAGTTGGGCGTCCTCCACAGATACGCAGTATTTT
TRBV7-9	-	TRBJ2-1	TRBD2	CASSSTLAGVVSYNEQFF	TGTGCCAGCAGCTCCACGCTAGCGGGGGTGGTCTCCTACAATGAGCAGTTCTTC
TRBV9	-	TRBJ2-3	TRBD2	CASSPRGASGMADTQYF	TGTGCCAGCAGCCCAAGGGGGGCTAGCGGGATGGCAGATACGCAGTATTTT
TRBV6-1	-	TRBJ1-2	-	CASSEVEGMSYGYTF	TGTGCCAGCAGTGAAGTAGAGGGAATGAGCTATGGCTACACCTTC
TRBV14	-	TRBJ2-7	TRBD1	CASSQDWDSSYEQYF	TGTGCCAGCAGCCAAGATTGGGACAGTTCTTACGAGCAGTACTTC
TRBV9	-	TRBJ2-5	TRBD2	CASSALIAGGEETQYF	TGTGCCAGCAGTGCCCTAATAGCGGGGGGAGAAGAGACCCAGTACTTC
TRBV24-1	-	TRBJ2-5	-	CATSDSGSETQYF	TGTGCCACCAGTGATTCAGGATCCGAGACCCAGTACTTC
TRBV6-6	few	TRBJ2-7	-	CASSYAADYEQYF	TGTGCCAGCAGTTACGCGGCCGACTACGAGCAGTACTTC
TRBV4-1	-	TRBJ1-5	-	CASSRYLTTGGNQPQHF	TGCGCCAGCAGCCGGTATTTGACGACGGGGGGCAATCAGCCCCAGCATTTT
TRBV19	-	TRBJ2-2	TRBD1	CATRDRSNTGELFF	TGTGCCACCCGGGACAGGTCGAACACCGGGGAGCTGTTTTTT
TRBV5-1	-	TRBJ2-7	-	CASRLSQMRGEQYF	TGCGCCAGTCGCCTGAGCCAAATGCGAGGCGAGCAGTACTTC
TRBV18	-	TRBJ1-1	-	CASSPLKIENTEAFF	TGTGCCAGCTCACCATTGAAGATAGAGAACACTGAAGCTTTCTTT
TRBV7-8	-	TRBJ2-2	TRBD2	CASSSGLAGADGELFF	TGTGCCAGCAGCTCTGGACTAGCGGGGGCCGACGGGGAGCTGTTTTTT
TRBV28	-	TRBJ2-3	-	CASSLKGWTPDTQYF	TGTGCCAGCAGTTTAAAGGGATGGACTCCGGATACGCAGTATTTT
TRBV4-1	few	TRBJ2-5	-	CASSQDLDPRATQYF	TGCGCCAGCAGCCAAGACCTCGACCCCAGGGCGACCCAGTACTTC